This T cell receptor beta chain was sequenced in a study of blood T cells in healthy people across ages. In the study overall: The template switching approach captured approximately one barcoded beta molecule for every two T cells.

Findings of the study overall: When set beside aged donors, long-lived donors presented more naive CD4+ cells and higher diversity. Underestimates were what the diversity estimates from one million T cells were considered to be.

As regards this clonotype: Its specificity is unknown.

The CDR3 is 15 amino acids. Trimming at V came to 5 bases and at J to 4 bases, leaving 9 bases not matched to a gene. In germline, CDR1 is DFQATT, CDR2 SNEGSKA (reference sequence). It was with a sample-barcoded 5' primer and a J-beta primer mix that a second PCR of about 6 to 12 cycles was run. MiXCR was run by TCRdb on the 5' RACE reads, yielding one entry per CDR3 protein. The data contain hundreds of thousands of distinct CDR3 sequences, approximately 40% of them singletons. The specimen was blood. This sequence was found in an elderly man in good health. V gene TRBV20-1 combines with J gene TRBJ1-3; TRBD1 matches 9 bases. The CDR3 DNA follows: TGCAGTGCTGGGTTACAGGGGGCGTCGGGAAACACCATATATTTT. This sequence encodes CSAGLQGASGNTIYF.